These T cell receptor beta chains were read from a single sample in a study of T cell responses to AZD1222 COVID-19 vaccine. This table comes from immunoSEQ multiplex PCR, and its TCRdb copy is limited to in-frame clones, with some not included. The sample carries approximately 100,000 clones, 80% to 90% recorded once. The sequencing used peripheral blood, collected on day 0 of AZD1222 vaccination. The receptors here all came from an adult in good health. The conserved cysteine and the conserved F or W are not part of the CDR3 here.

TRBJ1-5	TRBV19	ASSRRQGPEGPQH
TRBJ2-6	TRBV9	ASSSRKGGANVLT
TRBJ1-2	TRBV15	ATSSWDRGHGGYT
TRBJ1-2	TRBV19	ASSTPPGTYGYT
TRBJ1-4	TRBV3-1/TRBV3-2	ASSRQGAFEKLF
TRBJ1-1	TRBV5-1	ASSFQDSTEAF
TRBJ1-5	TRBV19	ASKPGQALGQPQH
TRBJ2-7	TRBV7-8	ASSSTPDSYEQY
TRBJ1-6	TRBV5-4	ASSLLRDNSPLH
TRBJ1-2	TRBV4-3	ASSQDLGGQGIYGYT
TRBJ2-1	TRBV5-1	ASSLMGDTYNEQF
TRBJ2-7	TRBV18	ASSPAKTGGPYEQY
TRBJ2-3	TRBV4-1	ASSQGTSGRDTQY
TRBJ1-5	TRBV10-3	AISVNTDQPQH
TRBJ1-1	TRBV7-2	ASSSRTGGVGTEAF
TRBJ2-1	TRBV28	ASEGQGDYNEQF
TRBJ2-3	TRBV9	ASSGILGDTQY
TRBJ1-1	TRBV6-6	ASSSAGTFNTEAF
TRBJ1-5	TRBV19	ASSMAGTAYLGNQPQH
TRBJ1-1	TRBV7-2	ASSLVGRGNTEAF
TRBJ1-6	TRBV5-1	ASSLVTENSPLH
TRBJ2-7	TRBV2	ASSTQTGGSYEQY
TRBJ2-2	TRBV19	ASNLATGGNTGELF
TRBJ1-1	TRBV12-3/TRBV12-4	ASSFIQNTEAF
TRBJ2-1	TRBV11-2	ASILVPGEHEQF
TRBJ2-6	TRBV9	ASRYPRSSGANVLT
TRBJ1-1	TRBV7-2	ASSSSGQGRTEAF
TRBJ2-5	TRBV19	ASSPRAQETQY
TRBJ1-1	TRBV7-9	ASSPFPRAENTEAF
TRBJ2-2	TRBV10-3	AISVTLAGGPDTGELF
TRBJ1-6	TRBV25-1	ASSGERRGPNSPLH
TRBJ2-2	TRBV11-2	ASSLEGQLAGELF
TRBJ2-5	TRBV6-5	ASHSRTQY
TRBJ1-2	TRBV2	ASTVDGQFYGYT
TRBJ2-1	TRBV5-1	ASSLVVGIEQF
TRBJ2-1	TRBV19	ASSIWGGNYNEQF
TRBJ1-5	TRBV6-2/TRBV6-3	ASSRPPGQGVQPQH
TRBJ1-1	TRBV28	ASIYQNTEAF
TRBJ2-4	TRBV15	ATSRALTGGYIQY
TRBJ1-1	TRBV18	ASSGGTANTEAF